These 14 T cell receptor beta chains originate from one sample sequenced in a study of T cell responses to AZD1222 COVID-19 vaccine. The repertoire was sequenced with immunoSEQ multiplex PCR; TCRdb's copy has only in-frame clones and lacks some. The sample includes about 170,000 clones, about 92% seen only once; the top ten take around 4.3%. This specimen consisted of peripheral blood, obtained on day 0 of AZD1222 vaccination. These receptor sequences come from an adult in good health.

To note about this clone: The junction differs from germline at one of its ends, possibly a read error. The chain employs TRBV6-5 and TRBJ1-2, with TRBD1 as a possible D gene (5 bases). This CDR3 spans 13 amino acids. Germline V gene sequence: CDR1 MNHEY, CDR2 SVGAGI. The CDR3 here is CASSDSGGQGYTF. CDR3 coding DNA: TGTGCCAGCAGTGACTCCGGGGGTCAGGGCTACACCTTC.

The V call is TRBV27, the J call TRBJ2-7, with D tentatively TRBD1 (6 bases). CDR1 and CDR2 (germline): MNHEY, SMNVEV (reference sequence). CDR3 length: 18 residues. Trimming took off 5 bases at V and 0 bases at J, with 23 bases between the two ends. CDR3 in DNA: TGTGCCAGCAGTAACCCCCCGACAGGTGCTAGGCGCTCCTACGAGCAGTACTTC. It translates to CASSNPPTGARRSYEQYF.

The chain is built from TRBV7-8 and TRBJ2-5; D gene unclear. Per germline, CDR1 SGHVS and CDR2 FQNEAQ. Trimming removed 4 bases at V and 5 bases at J, with 17 bases between. This CDR3 spans 15 amino acids. CDR3 nucleotides: TGTGCCAGCAGCTCTAAAGGAGACACTCTGGAGACCCAGTACTTC. Amino acid sequence: CASSSKGDTLETQYF.

The chain couples TRBV9 to TRBJ1-2; D perhaps matches TRBD1 (6 bases). CDR1 SGDLS and CDR2 YYNGEE come from the germline V gene. The CDR3 has 14 residues. With 6 bases removed from V and 0 bases from J, the gap between germline ends came to 12 bases. In DNA, the CDR3 is TGTGCCAGCACCGAAGGGGGAGCTAACTATGGCTACACCTTC. Translation gives CASTEGGANYGYTF.

This chain joins TRBV20-1 and TRBJ1-1; the D gene is possibly TRBD1 (5 bases). From germline, CDR1 is DFQATT and CDR2 SNEGSKA (reference sequence). CDR3 length equals 10 residues. CDR3 DNA: TGCCGCGGGGGGAACACTGAAGCTTTCTTT. This gives the protein CRGGNTEAFF.

The DNA for the CDR3 is TGCGCCAGCAGTCCTAAGGGCGGGGGCCAACATTTTAGCTCCTACGAGCAGTACTTC. It translates to CASSPKGGGQHFSSYEQYF. The chain has TRBV4-1 and TRBJ2-7; D might be TRBD2 (7 bases). Trimming left V 6 bases short and J 0 bases short, with 27 bases between. This CDR3 contains 19 residues. Germline V gene data show CDR1 as MGHRA and CDR2 as YSYEKL.

This chain joins TRBV7-9 and TRBJ2-1; D call uncertain. The CDR3 is 13 amino acids. Germline CDR1 is SEHNR and CDR2 is FQNEAQ (reference sequence). The V and J ends lost 3 bases and 1 base respectively, with 4 bases between them. CDR3 sequence reads: CASSFSSYNEQFF. CDR3 nucleotides: TGTGCCAGCAGCTTTTCGTCCTACAATGAGCAGTTCTTC.

The chain uses TRBV19 and TRBJ1-4; possibly TRBD1 for D (5 bases). This CDR3 is built from 15 residues. V was pared by 5 bases and J by 8 bases, with 18 bases between. Per the germline V gene, CDR1 is LNHDA and CDR2 is SQIVND (reference sequence). DNA for the CDR3: TGTGCCAGTAGTTCTAACGGGGGGGTCGGCGAAAAACTGTTTTTT. It translates to CASSSNGGVGEKLFF.

This chain uses TRBV27 with TRBJ2-5; D is ambiguous. V lost 6 bases and J 5 bases, leaving 16 bases between the germline ends. Germline V gene data show CDR1 as MNHEY and CDR2 as SMNVEV (reference sequence). The CDR3 has 14 residues. The CDR3 here is CASSPRPAVETQYF. Written as DNA, the CDR3 is TGTGCCAGCAGCCCGAGACCGGCAGTTGAGACCCAGTACTTC.

This CDR3 reads CASSVTGEIEQYF. CDR3 DNA sequence: TGTGCCAGCAGCGTGACAGGGGAGATCGAGCAGTACTTC. The chain combines TRBV5-5 with TRBJ2-7; 8 nucleotides align to TRBD1. Germline V gene sequence: CDR1 SGHKS, CDR2 YYEKEE (reference sequence). This CDR3 has 13 amino acids. Losses at the gene ends were 4 bases for V and 6 bases for J; bases not matched to a gene: 6.

The chain combines TRBV15 with TRBJ2-1; 9 positions agree with TRBD2. Per the germline V gene, CDR1 is LNHNV and CDR2 is YYDKDF (reference sequence). V trimming: 4 bases; J trimming: 2 bases; junction bases outside the gene matches: 3. CDR3 size: 15 residues. CDR3 sequence: CATSTRLAAYNEQFF. In nucleotides, the CDR3 is TGTGCCACCAGCACCCGACTAGCGGCCTACAATGAGCAGTTCTTC.

This chain joins TRBV6-2 or TRBV6-3 and TRBJ1-2, with a tentative D call TRBD1 (5 bases). The germline gives CDR1 MNHEY, CDR2 SVGEGT. Trimming pared 5 bases from V and 7 bases from J, leaving 14 bases between. This CDR3 is 13 amino acids long. Here the CDR3 DNA reads TGTGCCAGCAGTCCAGAGGGGATGGGTGGCTACACCTTC. Its protein product is CASSPEGMGGYTF.

The sample holds one count of this clone. V gene TRBV4-2 combines with J gene TRBJ2-7, with TRBD2 identical over 9 bases. With V trimmed by 0 bases and J by 2 bases, 5 bases remained unmatched. CDR3 length equals 16 residues. CDR1 LGHNA and CDR2 YNFKEQ come from the germline V gene. CDR3 amino acids: CASSQDRGGVPYEQYF. As DNA, the CDR3 is TGTGCCAGCAGCCAAGATCGCGGGGGGGTGCCCTACGAGCAGTACTTC.

The chain combines TRBV14 with TRBJ2-3; D unclear. Germline lookup yields CDR1 SGHDN and CDR2 FVKESK. The CDR3 is 14 residues long. The V end lost 4 bases, the J end lost 5 bases, and 13 bases lay between the germline ends. Here the CDR3 reads CASSPTSLGDTQYF. The CDR3 bases are TGTGCCAGCAGCCCAACCTCACTCGGAGATACGCAGTATTTT.